Following are 21 T cell receptor beta chains from one sample sequenced in a study of shared clonotypes between healthy human individuals. The protocol was immunoSEQ multiplex PCR, while the TCRdb copy is restricted to in-frame clones and leaves out a portion. This sample yields about 1.5 million clones, of which 95% to 97% are seen a single time; 1% to 1.5% belongs to the top ten. The material sequenced was naive CD4+ T cells sorted from blood. Regarding subset: CD45RA+ positively selected. These receptors were taken from a man aged 25-45 years in good health.

The rearrangement joins TRBV4-3 to TRBJ2-5; D not certain. Per the germline V gene, CDR1 is LGHNA and CDR2 is YSLEER. CDR3 length equals 15 residues. The V end lost 3 bases, the J end lost 2 bases, and 13 bases lay between the germline ends. CDR3 sequence: CASSQGALGQETQYF. CDR3 coding DNA: TGCGCCAGCAGCCAGGGTGCGCTGGGTCAAGAGACCCAGTACTTC.

The chain carries TRBV14 and TRBJ2-5; D remains unclear. The CDR3 sequence is 13 residues long. Deletions cut 0 bases from V and 5 bases from J, with 7 bases between. Germline V gives CDR1 SGHDN, CDR2 FVKESK. In nucleotides, the CDR3 is TGTGCCAGCAGCCAAGATCGTGTGGAGACCCAGTACTTC. Residues: CASSQDRVETQYF.

This chain joins TRBV7-9 and TRBJ2-1; no clear D. With 3 bases removed from V and 4 bases from J, the gap between germline ends came to 7 bases. Germline CDR1 is SEHNR and CDR2 is FQNEAQ (reference sequence). The CDR3 extends over 13 amino acids. This CDR3 is CASSFAQYNEQFF. Here the CDR3 DNA reads TGTGCCAGCAGCTTTGCGCAGTACAATGAGCAGTTCTTC.

The chain joins TRBV6-5 to TRBJ2-1, with 8 bases lining up with TRBD1. With V trimmed by 4 bases and J by 4 bases, 6 bases remained unmatched. In germline, CDR1 is MNHEY, CDR2 SVGAGI. CDR3 length: 15 amino acids. The CDR3 coding sequence is TGTGCCAGCAGTTCATCAGGGGGCTTTTACAATGAGCAGTTCTTC. Translating gives CASSSSGGFYNEQFF.

The chain couples TRBV29-1 to TRBJ2-5; 7 bases match TRBD1. Per the germline V gene, CDR1 is SQVTM and CDR2 is ANQGSEA. J gave up 7 bases and V 7 bases, and 9 bases lay outside the gene matches. The CDR3 covers 12 residues. CDR3 DNA sequence: TGCAGCGCTGCCGGGACAGATGGGACCCAGTACTTC. It codes for CSAAGTDGTQYF.

The chain links TRBV9 to TRBJ2-5; D unclear. The CDR3 has 17 residues. Germline CDR1 reads SGDLS; CDR2 reads YYNGEE. Trimming left V 2 bases short and J 2 bases short, with 19 bases between. CDR3 residues: CASSVWGFGTLQETQYF. CDR3 in DNA: TGTGCCAGCAGCGTTTGGGGTTTCGGAACTCTACAAGAGACCCAGTACTTC. Looking up the rest from reference TRBV9 and TRBJ2-5 gives the full variable domain: DSGVTQTPKHLITATGQRVTLRCSPRSGDLSVYWYQQSLDQGLQFLIQYYNGEERAKGNILERFSAQQFPDLHSELNLSSLELGDSALYFCASSVWGFGTLQETQYFGPGTRLLVL.

This clone appeared a few times. The CDR3 DNA reads as TGTGCCAGCAGCCATATCCGGGGAACGGGGGCCAACGTCCTGACTTTC. It is translated as CASSHIRGTGANVLTF. The V call is TRBV11-2, the J call TRBJ2-6; a weak D match, TRBD2 (5 bases). Germline V gene lookup returns CDR1 SGHAT and CDR2 FQNNGV. The CDR3 is 16 amino acids. The ends were cut back, 5 bases at V and 4 bases at J, with 15 bases in the middle.

This chain uses TRBV28 with TRBJ2-7; possibly TRBD2 for D (5 bases). The CDR3 loop spans 15 amino acids. CDR1 is MDHEN and CDR2 is SYDVKM in the germline V gene. V was clipped by 7 bases and J by 3 bases, with 19 bases between them. The CDR3, as DNA: TGTGCCAGCACCCACGACGGCGGGTCCAGCTACGAGCAGTACTTC. Translation gives CASTHDGGSSYEQYF.

This chain uses TRBV19 with TRBJ1-2; D gene ambiguous. Germline CDR1 is LNHDA and CDR2 is SQIVND (reference sequence). Trimming removed 6 bases at V and 8 bases at J, with 19 bases between. The CDR3 is 14 residues long. The CDR3 loop is CASSPDGALRGYTF. The CDR3, as DNA: TGTGCCAGTAGCCCGGACGGAGCGCTGCGGGGCTACACCTTC.

The V and J genes are TRBV6-5 and TRBJ2-4; 10 positions match TRBD1. Germline lookup yields CDR1 MNHEY and CDR2 SVGAGI. V lost 2 bases and J lost 8; bases outside the gene matches: 9. The CDR3 covers 16 residues. As DNA, the CDR3 is TGTGCCAGCAGTTACCGTGGACAGGGGGGTATGGACATTCAGTACTTC. The encoded protein is CASSYRGQGGMDIQYF.

This clone was detected only once. The rearrangement uses TRBV9 and TRBJ2-1, with TRBD2 matching 12 bases. This CDR3 is 18 amino acids long. Germline values: CDR1 SGDLS, CDR2 YYNGEE. V lost 3 bases to trimming and J lost 8 bases; unmatched junction nucleotides: 15. CDR3 bases: TGTGCCAGCAGCGGAAGGTCGGCTAGCGGGAGGGTCTTGGATGAGCAGTTCTTC. Translated: CASSGRSASGRVLDEQFF.

The genes are TRBV18 and TRBJ2-1, with 10 bases aligning to TRBD2. CDR1 and CDR2 (germline): KGHSH, LQKENI. V lost 5 bases and J lost 10; bases outside the gene matches: 8. The CDR3 runs to 14 residues. CDR3 sequence: CASSALAGVDEQFF. The CDR3, as DNA: TGTGCCAGCTCAGCTCTAGCGGGAGTGGACGAGCAGTTCTTC.

The chain recombines TRBV2 with TRBJ1-4; D not certain. The germline gives CDR1 SNHLY, CDR2 FYNNEI. Trimming stripped 3 bases from V and 0 bases from J, with 14 bases between. The CDR3 runs 17 residues. CDR3 nucleotides: TGTGCCAGCAGTGACCCCATAGACGGGACAACTAATGAAAAACTGTTTTTT. This codes for CASSDPIDGTTNEKLFF.

A remark on this clone: Other DNA sequences in this sample translate to the same CDR3. This chain connects TRBV5-1 to TRBJ2-1; 9 bases fit TRBD2. This CDR3 comprises 15 residues. Trimming removed 0 bases from V and 4 bases from J; junction bases left unmatched: 2. The germline gives CDR1 SGHRS, CDR2 YFSETQ. As DNA, the CDR3 is TGCGCCAGCAGCTTGGTAGCGGGAGTTTACAATGAGCAGTTCTTC. It translates to CASSLVAGVYNEQFF.

The chain links TRBV28 to TRBJ2-7; tentative D call: TRBD1 (6 bases). The germline gives CDR1 MDHEN, CDR2 SYDVKM. CDR3 length: 15 residues. V was clipped by 6 bases and J by 3 bases, with 18 bases between them. The CDR3 sequence is CASSSGTNSYYEQYF. The CDR3 DNA reads as TGTGCCAGCAGCTCAGGGACAAACTCCTACTACGAGCAGTACTTC.

The chain carries TRBV7-9 and TRBJ1-2; D gene uncertain. The CDR3 is 13 residues long. Germline V gives CDR1 SEHNR, CDR2 FQNEAQ (reference sequence). Between the trimmed V and J ends, which lost 6 bases and 6 bases, there was a span of 14 bases. The CDR3 DNA reads TGTGCCAGCAGTTTGAAGCCCCAGGATGGCTACACCTTC. It codes for CASSLKPQDGYTF.

The chain couples TRBV6-1 to TRBJ1-2; D is unresolved. V dropped 6 bases and J dropped 5 bases, with 13 bases sitting between them. This CDR3 has 13 residues. Germline loops: CDR1 MNHNS, CDR2 SASEGT. CDR3 coding DNA: TGTGCCAGCAGCCTAGGGCAGCCTTATGGCTACACCTTC. It specifies CASSLGQPYGYTF.

This clone was detected only once. The chain carries TRBV4-3 and TRBJ2-1, with TRBD2 matching 7 bases. Looked up from germline, CDR1 is LGHNA and CDR2 is YSLEER. The trim removed 0 bases at V and 2 bases at J, leaving 10 bases unmatched. This CDR3 contains 18 residues. The CDR3: CASSQDSPGGSAYNEQFF. The CDR3 bases are TGCGCCAGCAGCCAAGATTCCCCCGGCGGGAGTGCCTACAATGAGCAGTTCTTC.

The genes are TRBV10-2 and TRBJ2-7, with D hard to call. Germline values: CDR1 WSHSY, CDR2 SAAADI. Between the trimmed V and J ends, which lost 10 bases and 0 bases, there was a span of 7 bases. This CDR3 contains 11 residues. For the CDR3, the DNA is TGCGCCACCAGCAACTCCTACGAGCAGTACTTC. This sequence encodes CATSNSYEQYF.

Details on this clone: Other nucleotide sequences from this sample produce the same CDR3. CDR3 region: CASRSGPSSYEQYF. Here the CDR3 DNA reads TGTGCCAGCAGATCCGGGCCCTCCTCCTACGAGCAGTACTTC. This sequence joins TRBV6-1 and TRBJ2-7, with D unresolved. Per the germline V gene, CDR1 is MNHNS and CDR2 is SASEGT. V was cut by 6 bases and J by 0 bases, with 12 bases left in between. The CDR3 consists of 14 residues.

The V call is TRBV14, the J call TRBJ2-7; D remains ambiguous. This CDR3 is 15 amino acids long. V lost 0 bases and J 0 bases, leaving 9 bases between the germline ends. Germline V gene lookup returns CDR1 SGHDN and CDR2 FVKESK. CDR3 bases: TGTGCCAGCAGCCAAGAAAAAACATTCTCCTACGAGCAGTACTTC. The encoded protein is CASSQEKTFSYEQYF.